The sequence of this TCR beta chain was determined in a study of beta chain features in type 1 diabetes. The entirety of the isolated RNA underwent reverse transcription, so expressed TCRB transcripts were sequenced. Repertoires were generated with immunoSEQ multiplex PCR, while TCRdb's copy carries only in-frame clones and drops some. The repertoire holds around 310,000 clones, approximately 13% seen once, with roughly 0.016% in the top ten. Post-sort purity exceeded 95% for all sorted populations. Study conclusions and caveats: Moderately but significantly shorter TCRB CDR3s were found in Type 1 diabetes patients in all four CD4+ subsets.

This CDR3 contains 14 residues. V was pared by 0 bases and J by 8 bases, with 11 bases between. The germline V gene has CDR1 LNHDA and CDR2 SQIVND (reference sequence). As for this clone: Its antigen is still unknown.

The chain has TRBV19 and TRBJ2-1; possibly TRBD1 for D (5 bases). Sequences were obtained from naive CD4+ T cells from blood. The source of this sequence is a woman under 30 with type 1 diabetes. In DNA, the CDR3 is TGTGCCAGTAGTATAGATGCAGGGCTCGATGAGCAGTTCTTC. Its translation: CASSIDAGLDEQFF.